The entry below gives a single TCR beta chain sequence along with its context. Its antigen is undetermined. An end of the junction differs from the germline gene, which may be a read error. This record belongs to a study of T cells in Graves' hyperthyroidism and ophthalmopathy. Study results and caveats: Model output signaled ophthalmopathy a median 6.5 months ahead of onset.

The CDR3 extends over 15 amino acids. Germline CDR1 reads SGHKS; CDR2 reads YYEKEE (reference sequence). TCR beta CDR3 regions were amplified from RNA transcripts. First-round RT-PCR targeting the TCR CDR3 was performed with the HTBI primer set. TCRdb called the multiplex PCR reads again in MiXCR, with one record for every CDR3 protein. The sample shows hundreds of thousands of distinct CDR3 sequences, around 15% of them seen only once. Absence of ophthalmopathy progression within 18 months defined stable Graves' hyperthyroidism. Among the patients, aged 18 to 65, hyperthyroidism was newly diagnosed and had lasted under 2 months.

Material: blood. The sequence was collected from a woman in her late teens or twenties with Graves' hyperthyroidism. The V and J genes are TRBV5-5 and TRBJ2-7; either TRBD1 or TRBD2 may fit D (6 bases each). CDR3: CASSFRGQGPYGQYF. For the CDR3, the DNA is TGTGCCAGCAGCTTTCGGGGGCAAGGCCCCTACGGGCAGTACTTC.